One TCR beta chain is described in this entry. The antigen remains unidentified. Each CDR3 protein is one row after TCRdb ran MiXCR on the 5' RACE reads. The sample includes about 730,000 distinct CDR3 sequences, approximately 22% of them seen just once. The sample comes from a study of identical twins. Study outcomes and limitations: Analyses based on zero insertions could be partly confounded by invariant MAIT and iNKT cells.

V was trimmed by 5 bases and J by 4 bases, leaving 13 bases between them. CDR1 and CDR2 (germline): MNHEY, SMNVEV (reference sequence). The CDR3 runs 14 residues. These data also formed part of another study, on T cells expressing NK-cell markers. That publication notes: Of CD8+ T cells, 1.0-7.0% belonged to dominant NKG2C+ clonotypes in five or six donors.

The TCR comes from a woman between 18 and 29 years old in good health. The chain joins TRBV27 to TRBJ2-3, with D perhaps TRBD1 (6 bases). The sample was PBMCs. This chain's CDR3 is CASSHAGVSDTQYF. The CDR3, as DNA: TGTGCCAGCAGTCACGCAGGGGTGTCAGATACGCAGTATTTT.